The clone carrying this T cell receptor beta chain showed up just a few times. The antigen is unknown. A universal primer site came from template switching; cDNA carried unique molecular identifiers. TCRdb re-called the 5' RACE reads through MiXCR, storing one row per CDR3 protein. In the table there are 1.5 million to 2 million distinct CDR3 sequences, around 29% of which are singletons. This record belongs to a study of identical twins. The study's findings and limits: Models predicted too little out-of-frame TCR alpha sharing in monozygotic twins. Beta out-of-frame sequences showed weaker excess twin sharing. The abundant beta clonotypes from cord blood had fewer insertions, and memory repertoires had none of this.

This CDR3 has 12 residues. With 3 bases removed from V and 7 bases from J, the gap between germline ends came to 9 bases. Per germline, CDR1 SGHDN and CDR2 FVKESK. V is TRBV14 and J is TRBJ1-2, with D uncertain. Sequenced: cord blood. This sequence was found in a newborn girl in good health. CDR3 region: CASSQAVFGYTF. CDR3 DNA sequence: TGTGCCAGCAGCCAGGCAGTTTTTGGCTACACCTTC.